Shown below are 9 T cell receptor beta chains from a single sample sequenced in a study of neurological immune-mediated disorders. TCRdb re-called the 5' RACE reads with MiXCR, one entry per CDR3 protein. The sample lists over 35,000 distinct CDR3 sequences, 2.5% seen once, with 2% to 2.5% in the top ten. Source material: PBMCs. Receptors were obtained from a man aged 50 to 59 with multiple sclerosis.

This clonotype was seen ten or more times. The gene calls are TRBV7-2 and TRBJ2-2, with 9 nucleotides matching TRBD1. Germline trimming cut 3 bases from V and 4 bases from J; bases unmatched to any gene: 9. The germline gives CDR1 SGHTA, CDR2 FQGNSA. CDR3 length equals 17 residues. CDR3 coding DNA: TGTGCCAGCAGCTTCGGAAGGGGACAGGGACCCACCGGGGAGCTGTTTTTT. It translates to CASSFGRGQGPTGELFF. Looking up the rest from reference TRBV7-2 and TRBJ2-2 gives the full variable domain: GAGVSQSPSNKVTEKGKDVELRCDPISGHTALYWYRQSLGQGLEFLIYFQGNSAPDKSGLPSDRFSAERTGGSVSTLTIQRTQQEDSAVYLCASSFGRGQGPTGELFFGEGSRLTVL.

This clonotype has at least ten counts. This chain connects TRBV27 to TRBJ2-5; D remains ambiguous. The CDR3 covers 14 residues. Germline values: CDR1 MNHEY, CDR2 SMNVEV (reference sequence). V lost 3 bases, J lost 0 bases, and 8 bases lay in between. The CDR3: CASSFFEYQETQYF. Here the CDR3 DNA reads TGTGCCAGCAGTTTTTTTGAGTACCAAGAGACCCAGTACTTC.

This clonotype was seen repeatedly, ten times or more. The rearrangement links TRBV15 to TRBJ1-4, with TRBD1 matching 8 bases. Per germline, CDR1 LNHNV and CDR2 YYDKDF (reference sequence). The CDR3 spans 17 residues. J lost 5 bases, V lost 5 bases, and 13 bases had no gene match. CDR3 bases: TGTGCCACCAGCCTGAGCTTGAGGGACAGGATAAATGAAAAACTGTTTTTT. Translating gives CATSLSLRDRINEKLFF.

This clonotype was seen ten or more times. The chain uses TRBV5-1 and TRBJ2-2; D remains ambiguous. In germline, CDR1 is SGHRS, CDR2 YFSETQ. The CDR3 has 15 amino acids. Trimming removed 1 base from V and 3 bases from J, with 10 bases in between. The chain's CDR3 is CASSLNRADTGELFF. The CDR3 nucleotides are TGCGCCAGCAGCTTGAACCGCGCGGACACCGGGGAGCTGTTTTTT.

This clonotype was detected many times. This sequence joins TRBV7-2 and TRBJ2-6, with D perhaps matching TRBD2 (7 bases). This CDR3 comprises 17 residues. CDR1 is SGHTA, CDR2 FQGNSA, per germline. Trimming cost V 1 base and J 1 base, with 11 bases left between them. The CDR3 coding sequence is TGTGCCAGCAGCTTAGGCGGGGGCTCGTCTGGGGCCAACGTCCTGACTTTC. The encoded protein is CASSLGGGSSGANVLTF.

This clonotype was seen ten or more times. The chain joins TRBV12-3 or TRBV12-4 to TRBJ2-1, with 7 nucleotides matching TRBD2. The CDR3 is 15 residues long. V lost 1 base and J lost 4; bases outside the gene matches: 4. CDR3 region: CASSLVSGAYNEQFF. CDR3 sequence (DNA): TGTGCCAGCAGTTTAGTAAGCGGGGCATACAATGAGCAGTTCTTC.

This clonotype was observed at least ten times. V usage is TRBV7-3 and J usage is TRBJ2-1; the match to TRBD2 covers 10 bases. Per the germline V gene, CDR1 is SGHTA and CDR2 is FQGTGA. The CDR3 loop spans 15 amino acids. J lost 9 bases, V lost 1 base, and 6 bases had no gene match. As DNA, the CDR3 is TGTGCCAGCAGCTTAAGCGCGCTAGCGGGGGCTGAGCAGTTCTTC. Translating gives CASSLSALAGAEQFF. Combining the CDR3 with reference TRBV7-3 and TRBJ2-1 gives the whole variable domain GAGVSQTPSNKVTEKGKYVELRCDPISGHTALYWYRQSLGQGPEFLIYFQGTGAADDSGLPNDRFFAVRPEGSVSTLKIQRTERGDSAVYLCASSLSALAGAEQFFGPGTRLTVL.

In its sample, this clonotype was seen many times. The V call is TRBV5-4, the J call TRBJ2-7; a possible D gene is TRBD2 (7 bases). The CDR3 consists of 13 residues. V lost 3 bases and J 6 bases, leaving 13 bases between the germline ends. CDR1 is SGHNT and CDR2 is YYREEE in the germline V gene (reference sequence). CDR3 in amino acids: CASSSRGAVEQYF. The CDR3 DNA is TGTGCCAGCAGCTCACGGGGGGCAGTCGAGCAGTACTTC.

This clonotype occurred many times. The DNA for the CDR3 is TGCAGTGCTAGAGAACCGGGGGGCACCGGGGAGCTGTTTTTT. This gives the protein CSAREPGGTGELFF. V usage is TRBV20-1 and J usage is TRBJ2-2; 7 positions match TRBD2. The V gene's germline CDR1 is DFQATT and CDR2 SNEGSKA (reference sequence). There are 14 residues in the CDR3. After removal of 0 bases from V and 4 bases from J, the junction contained 2 bases not matched to a gene.